These T cell receptor beta chains were read from a single sample in a study of cytomegalovirus exposure and HLA in healthy donors. Clones were sequenced by immunoSEQ multiplex PCR, and TCRdb holds only the in-frame ones, with some missing. The table lists more than 85,000 clones, approximately 86% of them singletons, with around 1.9% in the top ten. Source material: PBMCs. All receptors derive from a man between 40 and 49 years old in good health and CMV-seronegative. Each CDR3 is given with its conserved first and last residue. D genes are given only for firm matches. Part of the rows lack a size; the others show once, few, many or a class for expanded clones.

- | TRBJ2-2 | TRBV2 | - | 13 | CATKRTETGELFF | TGTGCCACCAAAAGGACAGAAACCGGGGAGCTGTTTTTT
- | TRBJ2-7 | TRBV6-5 | - | 14 | CASSYSEGTNEQYF | TGTGCCAGCAGTTACAGTGAGGGTACCAACGAGCAGTACTTC
- | TRBJ1-4 | TRBV18 | TRBD1 | 15 | CASSPQGQGDEKLFF | TGTGCCAGCTCACCACAGGGACAGGGTGATGAAAAACTGTTTTTT
- | TRBJ1-2 | TRBV28 | TRBD1 | 13 | CASSLGQGLGYTF | TGTGCCAGCAGTTTGGGACAGGGGCTGGGCTACACCTTC
- | TRBJ1-2 | TRBV21-1 | - | 12 | CASSRANYGYTF | TGTGCCAGCAGCCGAGCTAACTATGGCTACACCTTC
- | TRBJ2-5 | TRBV5-1 | - | 13 | CASSPQGKETQYF | TGCGCCAGCAGCCCTCAGGGGAAAGAGACCCAGTACTTC
- | TRBJ2-1 | TRBV5-1 | TRBD2 | 16 | CASSLTTSGGYNEQFF | TGCGCCAGCAGCTTAACGACTAGCGGGGGCTACAATGAGCAGTTCTTC
- | TRBJ2-3 | TRBV6-6 | - | 16 | CASTRDSSTSTDTQYF | TGTGCCAGCACCCGGGACTCCTCAACAAGCACAGATACGCAGTATTTT
- | TRBJ2-1 | TRBV6-5 | TRBD2 | 14 | CATRTSGGANEQFF | TGTGCCACCCGGACTAGCGGGGGGGCCAATGAGCAGTTCTTC
once | TRBJ2-2 | TRBV27 | TRBD1 | 13 | CASRGQGAGELFF | TGTGCCAGCAGAGGACAGGGGGCCGGGGAGCTGTTTTTT
- | TRBJ2-1 | TRBV4-1 | TRBD2 | 16 | CASSQERGSSYNEQFF | TGCGCCAGCAGCCAAGAACGCGGGAGCTCCTACAATGAGCAGTTCTTC
- | TRBJ1-5 | TRBV6-1 | - | 14 | CASSENQGRQPQHF | TGTGCCAGCAGTGAAAACCAGGGGCGTCAGCCCCAGCATTTT
- | TRBJ1-1 | TRBV10-3 | - | 15 | CAISEPKAGRGEAFF | TGTGCCATCAGTGAGCCCAAAGCTGGCCGGGGAGAAGCTTTCTTT
- | TRBJ2-1 | TRBV29-1 | - | 16 | CSVMKGVDGSYNEQFF | TGCAGCGTCATGAAGGGGGTTGACGGGTCCTACAATGAGCAGTTCTTC
- | TRBJ1-6 | TRBV2 | TRBD1 | 18 | CASSEVRPSTGNNSPLHF | TGTGCCAGCAGTGAAGTCCGGCCTTCGACAGGGAATAATTCACCCCTCCACTTT
once | TRBJ2-7 | TRBV28 | TRBD1 | 16 | CASIPTRDRGSYEQYF | TGTGCCAGCATCCCAACCCGGGACAGGGGATCCTACGAGCAGTACTTC
- | TRBJ1-1 | TRBV19 | TRBD1 | 14 | CASGLRGVNTEAFF | TGTGCCAGTGGACTCAGGGGGGTAAATACTGAAGCTTTCTTT
- | TRBJ2-2 | TRBV19 | - | 12 | CASSPPAGELFF | TGTGCCAGTAGTCCTCCGGCCGGGGAGCTGTTTTTT
few | TRBJ2-1 | TRBV10-3 | - | 15 | CAVSSAVTVGNEQFF | TGTGCCGTATCAAGTGCGGTTACGGTCGGCAATGAGCAGTTCTTC
- | TRBJ2-4 | TRBV28 | - | 12 | CASARGGGIQYF | TGTGCCAGCGCGAGGGGAGGGGGCATTCAGTACTTC
- | TRBJ1-5 | TRBV5-6 | - | 14 | CASSLLRAAQPQHF | TGTGCCAGCAGCTTGCTGCGGGCCGCTCAGCCCCAGCATTTT
once | TRBJ1-2 | TRBV23-1 | TRBD1 | 14 | CASTPLTGSRGYTF | TGCGCCAGCACTCCACTGACAGGGTCTAGGGGCTACACCTTC
- | TRBJ1-1 | TRBV27 | - | 15 | CASSLRPQGLREAFF | TGTGCCAGCAGTTTAAGACCCCAGGGGTTAAGGGAGGCTTTCTTT
- | TRBJ2-3 | TRBV6-6 | - | 13 | CASSLPGADTQYF | TGTGCCAGCAGTTTACCAGGGGCAGATACGCAGTATTTT
- | TRBJ2-5 | TRBV2 | TRBD1 | 15 | CASPTGTGYRETQYF | TGTGCCAGCCCGACCGGGACAGGGTATCGAGAGACCCAGTACTTC
- | TRBJ1-1 | TRBV6-5 | - | 15 | CASSPQGLGNTEAFF | TGTGCCAGCAGTCCTCAGGGACTTGGGAACACTGAAGCTTTCTTT
- | TRBJ1-2 | TRBV27 | - | 15 | CASSFLGGTAYGYTF | TGTGCCAGCAGTTTTTTGGGAGGGACGGCCTATGGCTACACCTTC
- | TRBJ2-5 | TRBV7-8 | TRBD2 | 18 | CASSLVPSGTSYQETQYF | TGTGCCAGCAGCTTAGTCCCCTCCGGGACTAGTTACCAAGAGACCCAGTACTTC
- | TRBJ1-6 | TRBV7-2 | TRBD1 | 15 | CASSLVTGDNSPLHF | TGTGCCAGCAGCTTAGTCACAGGGGATAATTCACCCCTCCACTTT
- | TRBJ2-1 | TRBV19 | - | 13 | CASSSPRDNEQFF | TGTGCCAGTAGTTCCCCCAGGGACAATGAGCAGTTCTTC
- | TRBJ2-1 | TRBV5-6 | TRBD1 | 16 | CASSLYAGGPYNEQFF | TGTGCCAGCAGCTTGTATGCAGGGGGTCCCTACAATGAGCAGTTCTTC
- | TRBJ1-1 | TRBV2 | - | 14 | CASRMTGVNTEAFF | TGTGCCAGCAGAATGACAGGAGTGAACACTGAAGCTTTCTTT
- | TRBJ2-2 | TRBV11-3 | - | 13 | CASRAVNTGELFF | TGTGCCAGCAGGGCCGTTAACACCGGGGAGCTGTTTTTT
- | TRBJ1-2 | TRBV6-4 | - | 15 | CASSDSAGANYGYTF | TGTGCCAGCAGTGACTCGGCAGGGGCCAACTATGGCTACACCTTC
- | TRBJ1-5 | TRBV6-5 | TRBD1 | 14 | CASSTTGGNQPQHF | TGTGCCAGCAGTACGACAGGGGGCAATCAGCCCCAGCATTTT
- | TRBJ1-5 | TRBV5-4 | - | 13 | CASSFGDNQPQHF | TGTGCCAGCAGCTTCGGGGACAATCAGCCCCAGCATTTT
- | TRBJ2-7 | TRBV30 | - | 11 | CAWSSVYEQYF | TGTGCCTGGAGCTCAGTCTACGAGCAGTACTTC
- | TRBJ2-7 | TRBV28 | - | 13 | CATMGDRSYEQYF | TGTGCCACTATGGGAGACCGATCCTACGAGCAGTACTTC
- | TRBJ2-6 | TRBV6-5 | - | 15 | CASSQHNSGANVLTF | TGTGCCAGCAGCCAACACAACTCTGGGGCCAACGTCCTGACTTTC
- | TRBJ1-5 | TRBV19 | TRBD1 | 17 | CASSTKDLRTGLKPQHF | TGTGCCAGTAGTACTAAGGACCTTAGGACAGGGCTCAAGCCCCAGCATTTT
- | TRBJ1-5 | TRBV4-2 | - | 15 | CASSQDQGSNQPQHF | TGTGCCAGCAGCCAAGATCAGGGGTCTAATCAGCCCCAGCATTTT
few | TRBJ1-1 | TRBV9 | TRBD1 | 13 | CASGRQGSTEAFF | TGTGCCAGCGGGAGACAGGGGAGCACTGAAGCTTTCTTT
- | TRBJ1-4 | TRBV9 | TRBD1 | 15 | CASSPRDRGGEKLFF | TGTGCCAGCAGCCCAAGGGACAGGGGCGGTGAAAAACTGTTTTTT
- | TRBJ2-7 | TRBV15 | - | 13 | CATSRDRVYEQYF | TGTGCCACCAGCAGAGATCGGGTCTACGAGCAGTACTTC
- | TRBJ1-1 | TRBV19 | - | 14 | CASSITGSVSEAFF | TGTGCCAGTAGTATAACGGGGAGTGTATCTGAAGCTTTCTTT
- | TRBJ1-1 | TRBV5-1 | - | 15 | CASSLWGRGATEAFF | TGCGCCAGCAGCTTGTGGGGCAGGGGCGCCACTGAAGCTTTCTTT
few | TRBJ1-4 | TRBV15 | TRBD1 | 15 | CATSASTGRGEKLFF | TGTGCCACCAGCGCTTCGACAGGGAGAGGAGAAAAACTGTTTTTT
- | TRBJ2-7 | TRBV6-5 | TRBD2 | 15 | CASSRGLAGNYEQYF | TGTGCCAGCAGTCGCGGACTAGCGGGGAACTACGAGCAGTACTTC
- | TRBJ1-5 | TRBV29-1 | TRBD1 | 13 | CSVSQGADQPQHF | TGCAGCGTGTCACAGGGGGCAGACCAGCCCCAGCATTTT
- | TRBJ1-1 | TRBV9 | - | 13 | CASSPLLNTEAFF | TGTGCCAGCAGCCCCTTGTTGAACACTGAAGCTTTCTTT
- | TRBJ1-2 | TRBV4-2 | - | 15 | CASSQESPPVGGYTF | TGTGCCAGCAGCCAAGAGTCTCCCCCCGTTGGCGGCTACACCTTC
- | TRBJ1-6 | TRBV14 | - | 17 | CASSQDGRGRYNSPLHF | TGTGCCAGCAGCCAAGACGGGAGGGGACGTTATAATTCACCCCTCCACTTT
once | TRBJ2-7 | TRBV5-5 | TRBD2 | 16 | CASSLGLAGDSYEQYF | TGTGCCAGCAGCTTAGGCCTAGCGGGTGATTCCTACGAGCAGTACTTC
- | TRBJ2-3 | TRBV2 | TRBD1 | 15 | CASSFDRGSADTQYF | TGTGCCAGCAGCTTTGACAGGGGGTCCGCAGATACGCAGTATTTT
once | TRBJ1-6 | TRBV10-3 | - | 14 | CATVGTGVNSPLHF | TGTGCCACCGTGGGGACGGGAGTTAATTCACCCCTCCACTTT